This T cell receptor beta chain was observed in a study of control samples from healthy donors and cancer patients. Germline assignment: CDR1 GTSNPN and CDR2 SVGIG (reference sequence). CDR3 size: 14 residues. The V end was cut by 4 bases, the J end by 0 bases, with 12 bases between. The protocol was immunoSEQ multiplex PCR, while the TCRdb copy is restricted to in-frame clones and leaves out a portion. The data show approximately 70,000 clones, 89% seen once. The sample comprised PBMCs. The clonotype comes from a man aged 55 to 70 with lung cancer. The chain carries TRBV30 and TRBJ1-1, with D possibly TRBD1 on 6 matching bases. The CDR3 region is CAWKSGALNTEAFF. The CDR3 DNA follows: TGTGCCTGGAAGTCAGGGGCCCTGAACACTGAAGCTTTCTTT.